Only one count was recorded for the clone carrying this T cell receptor beta chain. What it binds is not known. The data were produced by immunoSEQ multiplex PCR, yet TCRdb's version contains in-frame clones alone and is incomplete. The table records some 2.1 million clones, around 93% of them present only once. As defined, naive CD8 cells were CD45RO-negative and positively selected for CCR7, with terminally differentiated effector memory CD45RA+ cells excluded. This record comes from a study of shared clonotypes between healthy human individuals. Study-wide results and caveats: Non-shared clonotypes had lower generation probabilities than those shared by all four donors.

The material sequenced was naive CD8+ T cells from PBMCs. This clonotype was sampled from a man aged 18-30 years in good health. Some clones in this sample may be carry-over from other donors' samples.

CDR3 in DNA: TGTGCCAGCAGCGTAGACCAGGGCATAGGAAACACCATATATTTT. The encoded protein is CASSVDQGIGNTIYF. The gene calls are TRBV9 and TRBJ1-3; possible D gene TRBD1, 5 bases. CDR1 is SGDLS and CDR2 is YYNGEE in the germline V gene. V lost 0 bases to trimming and J lost 4 bases, with 11 bases between them. The CDR3 loop spans 15 amino acids.